This T cell receptor beta chain was captured by sequencing in a study of radiotherapy plus CTLA-4 blockade in lung cancer (dated by TCRdb to about 2018). General notes on the study: Objective responses occurred in roughly 20% of enrolled patients, and around 30% achieved disease control.

Preparation of the library involved the immunoSEQ multiplex PCR assay. Held by TCRdb, this immuneACCESS table contains in-frame sequences only and omits some clones. Under half of the omission traces to an unresolved V gene where checked; the cause of the rest is unknown. The sample table records 40,000 or so clones; roughly 77% of these occur just once. Of the sample, less than 9% falls within the top ten clones. What the work shows at the level of the full study, not this receptor alone: TCR clones derived from tumors expanded in peripheral blood after treatment with radiotherapy and ipilimumab. Early dynamic changes in blood T cell clones, together with increased serum interferon-beta after radiation, were reported as the strongest predictors of response.

In regard to this clone: The antigen it recognizes is unknown. Base qualities are not at hand, and no much larger clone is one base apart.

In this study, focal radiation therapy paired with CTLA-4 blockade (ipilimumab) was tested in patients who had chemo-refractory metastatic non-small-cell lung cancer. This clonotype was sampled from a human donor with non-small cell lung cancer who had stable disease on radiotherapy plus ipilimumab. The starting material was peripheral blood, obtained from a patient treated with radiotherapy plus ipilimumab.

The CDR3 protein: CASSVSGGNQPQHF. The DNA sequence follows: TGTGCCAGCAGCGTCTCAGGGGGAAATCAGCCCCAGCATTTT. The V and J segments used are TRBV9 and TRBJ1-5, and 7 junctional nucleotides match TRBD1. For CDR1 and CDR2, the germline V gene lists SGDLS and YYNGEE. The CDR3 goes from the cysteine to the phenylalanine over 14 residues. Left in the record is the CDR3 DNA by itself, 42 bases read in frame from the first base. V has 2 bases trimmed and J has 4 bases trimmed; junction bases matching no gene number 3.